This T cell receptor (beta chain) is from a study of blood T cells in healthy people across ages. Broader study findings: While age rose, TCR beta diversity per million T cells dropped in a roughly linear way. Expanded clonotype shifts may have been confounded, as the donors had an unknown CMV status.

At least 7 million PBMCs were isolated per sample. Total RNA amounts of at least 5 micrograms were extracted per sample. The V and J ends lost 2 bases and 7 bases, in that order; junction bases with no gene match: 3. The CDR3 contains 14 residues. CDR1 and CDR2 from the germline V gene are MNHNS and SASEGT. A second PCR, run for about 6 to 11 cycles, used a sample-barcoded 5' primer plus a J-beta primer mix. MiXCR was run by TCRdb on the 5' RACE reads, yielding one entry per CDR3 protein. The table records more than 800,000 distinct CDR3 sequences, about 30% of them present only once. This clonotype occurred a few times. What it binds is unknown.

The sample taken for sequencing was blood. This TCR came from a woman older than 75 in good health. V usage is TRBV6-1 and J usage is TRBJ2-7; 12 bases are shared with TRBD2. The CDR3 spells CASSELAGGNEQYF. CDR3 nucleotides: TGTGCCAGCAGTGAACTAGCGGGGGGGAATGAGCAGTACTTC.